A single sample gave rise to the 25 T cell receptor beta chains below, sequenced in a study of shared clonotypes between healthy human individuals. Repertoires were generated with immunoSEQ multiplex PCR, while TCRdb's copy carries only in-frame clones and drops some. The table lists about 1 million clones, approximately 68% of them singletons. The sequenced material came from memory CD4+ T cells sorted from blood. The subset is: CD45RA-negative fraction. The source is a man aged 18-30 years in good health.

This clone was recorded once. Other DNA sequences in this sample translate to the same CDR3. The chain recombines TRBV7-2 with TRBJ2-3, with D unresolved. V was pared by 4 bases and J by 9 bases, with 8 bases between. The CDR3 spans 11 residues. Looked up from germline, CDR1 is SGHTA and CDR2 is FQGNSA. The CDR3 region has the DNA TGTGCCAGCAGCTCCCTAAACACGCAGTATTTT. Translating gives CASSSLNTQYF.

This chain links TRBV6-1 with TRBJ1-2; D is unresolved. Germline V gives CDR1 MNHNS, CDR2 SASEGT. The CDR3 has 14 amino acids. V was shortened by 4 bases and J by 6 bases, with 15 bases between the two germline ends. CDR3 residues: CASSVFEGGDGYTF. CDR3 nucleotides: TGTGCCAGCAGTGTTTTCGAGGGTGGTGATGGCTACACCTTC.

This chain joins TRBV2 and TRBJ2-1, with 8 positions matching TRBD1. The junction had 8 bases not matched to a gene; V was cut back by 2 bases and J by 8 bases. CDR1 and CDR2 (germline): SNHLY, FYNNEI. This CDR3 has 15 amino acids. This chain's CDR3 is CASSERAGGGDEQFF. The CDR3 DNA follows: TGTGCCAGCAGTGAAAGGGCAGGGGGCGGCGATGAGCAGTTCTTC.

Here the CDR3 DNA reads TGTGCCAGCAGAGGTAGCGGGAGGGCCTACAATGAGCAGTTCTTC. Translating gives CASRGSGRAYNEQFF. The V and J genes are TRBV6-1 and TRBJ2-1, with TRBD2 matching over 11 bases. Germline-derived CDR1 and CDR2 are MNHNS and SASEGT. The junction had 3 bases not matched to a gene; V was cut back by 6 bases and J by 2 bases. The CDR3 extends over 15 amino acids.

CDR3 protein: CASSKAGAEAFF. As DNA, the CDR3 is TGTGCCAGCAGCAAAGCGGGGGCCGAAGCTTTCTTT. V and J are TRBV21-1 and TRBJ1-1; whether TRBD1, the table's D call, matches the DNA was not checked. TRBV21-1 is a known pseudogene. CDR3 size: 12 residues.

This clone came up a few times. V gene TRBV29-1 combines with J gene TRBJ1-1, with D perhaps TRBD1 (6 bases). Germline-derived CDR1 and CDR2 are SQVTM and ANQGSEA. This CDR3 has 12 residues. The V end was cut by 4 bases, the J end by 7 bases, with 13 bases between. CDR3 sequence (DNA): TGCAGCGTTGGACAGGTGGGGGGTGAAGCTTTCTTT. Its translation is CSVGQVGGEAFF.

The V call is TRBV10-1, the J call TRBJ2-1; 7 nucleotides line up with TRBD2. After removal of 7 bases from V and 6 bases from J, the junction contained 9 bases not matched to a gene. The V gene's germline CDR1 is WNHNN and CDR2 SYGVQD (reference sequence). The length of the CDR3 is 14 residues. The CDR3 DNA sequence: TGCGCCAGCATGCTGGGCGGGAGTTCCAATGAGCAGTTCTTC. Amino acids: CASMLGGSSNEQFF.

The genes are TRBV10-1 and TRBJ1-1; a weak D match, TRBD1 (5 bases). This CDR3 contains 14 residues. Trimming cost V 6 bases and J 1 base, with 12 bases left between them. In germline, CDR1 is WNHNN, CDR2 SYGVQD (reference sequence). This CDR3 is CASRASGQNTEAFF. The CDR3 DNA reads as TGCGCCAGCAGGGCCTCTGGACAGAACACTGAAGCTTTCTTT.

The chain's CDR3 is CASSVDREGPTNEKLFF. The CDR3 coding sequence is TGTGCCAGCAGTGTGGACAGGGAAGGACCAACTAATGAAAAACTGTTTTTT. The rearrangement links TRBV6-1 to TRBJ1-4; TRBD1 aligns across 8 bases. The length of the CDR3 is 17 residues. Trimming removed 4 bases from V and 0 bases from J; junction bases left unmatched: 7. Germline V gene sequence: CDR1 MNHNS, CDR2 SASEGT.

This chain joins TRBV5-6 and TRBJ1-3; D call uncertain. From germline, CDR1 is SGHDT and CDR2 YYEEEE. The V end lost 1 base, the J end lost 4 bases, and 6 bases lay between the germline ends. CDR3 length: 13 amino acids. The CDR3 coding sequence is TGTGCCAGCAGCTTGACATTCGGAAACACCATATATTTT. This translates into CASSLTFGNTIYF.

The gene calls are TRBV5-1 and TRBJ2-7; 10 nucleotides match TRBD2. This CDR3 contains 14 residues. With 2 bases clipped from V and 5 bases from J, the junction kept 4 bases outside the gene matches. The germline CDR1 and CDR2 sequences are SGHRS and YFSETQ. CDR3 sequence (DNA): TGCGCCAGCAGCTTCCAGCGGGAGGGGGACGAGCAGTACTTC. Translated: CASSFQREGDEQYF.

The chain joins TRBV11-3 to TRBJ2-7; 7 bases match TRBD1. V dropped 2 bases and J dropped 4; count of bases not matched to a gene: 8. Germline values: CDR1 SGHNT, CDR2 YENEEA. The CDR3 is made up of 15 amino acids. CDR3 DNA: TGTGCCAGCAGCTTAAGTACAGGGGATCTATACGAGCAGTACTTC. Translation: CASSLSTGDLYEQYF.

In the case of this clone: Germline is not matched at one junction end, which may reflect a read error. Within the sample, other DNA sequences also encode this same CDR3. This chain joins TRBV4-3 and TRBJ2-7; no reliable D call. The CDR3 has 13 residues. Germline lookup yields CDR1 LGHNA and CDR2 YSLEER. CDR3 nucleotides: TGCGCCAGCAGCCAAGTCCTCTCCTATGAGCAGTACTTC. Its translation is CASSQVLSYEQYF.

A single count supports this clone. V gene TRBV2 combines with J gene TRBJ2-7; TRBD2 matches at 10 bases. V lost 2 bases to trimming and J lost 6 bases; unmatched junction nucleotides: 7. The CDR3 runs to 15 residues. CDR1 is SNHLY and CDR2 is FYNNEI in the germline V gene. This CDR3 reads CASSENPSGSGEQYF. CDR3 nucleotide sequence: TGTGCCAGCAGTGAAAACCCTAGCGGGAGTGGCGAGCAGTACTTC.

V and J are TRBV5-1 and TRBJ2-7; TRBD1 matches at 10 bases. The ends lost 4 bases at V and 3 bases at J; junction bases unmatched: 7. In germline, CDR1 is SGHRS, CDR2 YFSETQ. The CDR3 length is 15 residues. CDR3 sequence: CASSHTGQGDYEQYF. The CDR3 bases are TGCGCCAGCAGCCACACCGGACAGGGGGACTACGAGCAGTACTTC.

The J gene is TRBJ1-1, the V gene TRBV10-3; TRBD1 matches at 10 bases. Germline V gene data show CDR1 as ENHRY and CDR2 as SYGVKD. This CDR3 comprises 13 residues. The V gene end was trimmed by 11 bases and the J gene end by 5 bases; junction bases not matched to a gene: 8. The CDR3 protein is CAVRDRGLTEAFF. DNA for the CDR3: TGTGCCGTCCGGGACAGGGGTTTGACTGAAGCTTTCTTT.

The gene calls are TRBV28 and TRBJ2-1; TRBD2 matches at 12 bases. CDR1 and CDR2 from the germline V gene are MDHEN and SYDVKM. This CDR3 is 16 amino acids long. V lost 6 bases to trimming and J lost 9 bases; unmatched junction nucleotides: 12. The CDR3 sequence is CASSPTSGGLGSEQFF. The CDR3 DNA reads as TGTGCCAGCAGCCCGACTAGCGGGGGCCTCGGAAGTGAGCAGTTCTTC.

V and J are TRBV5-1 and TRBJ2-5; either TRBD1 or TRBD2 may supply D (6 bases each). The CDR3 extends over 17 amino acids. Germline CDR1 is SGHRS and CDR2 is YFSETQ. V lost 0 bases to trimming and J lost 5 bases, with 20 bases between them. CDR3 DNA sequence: TGCGCCAGCAGCTTGGGCGACTCGGGGGCACCGGGGGAGACCCAGTACTTC. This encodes CASSLGDSGAPGETQYF.

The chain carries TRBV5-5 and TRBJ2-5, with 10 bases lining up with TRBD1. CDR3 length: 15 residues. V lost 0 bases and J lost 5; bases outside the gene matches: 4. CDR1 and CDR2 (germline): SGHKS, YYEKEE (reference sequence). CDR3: CASSLDGGQGETQYF. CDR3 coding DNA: TGTGCCAGCAGCTTGGACGGGGGACAGGGGGAGACCCAGTACTTC.

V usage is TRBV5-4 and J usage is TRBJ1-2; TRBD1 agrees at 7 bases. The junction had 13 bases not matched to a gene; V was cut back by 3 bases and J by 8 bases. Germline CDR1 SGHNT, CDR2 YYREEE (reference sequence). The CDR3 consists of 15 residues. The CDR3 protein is CASSWGTAIRGGYTF. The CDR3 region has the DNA TGTGCCAGCAGCTGGGGGACAGCGATTAGAGGAGGCTACACCTTC.

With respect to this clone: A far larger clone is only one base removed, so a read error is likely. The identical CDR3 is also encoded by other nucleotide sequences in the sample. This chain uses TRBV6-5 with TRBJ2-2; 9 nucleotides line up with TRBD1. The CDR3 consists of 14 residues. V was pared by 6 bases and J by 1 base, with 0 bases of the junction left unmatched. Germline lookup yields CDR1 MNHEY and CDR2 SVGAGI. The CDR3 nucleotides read TGTGCCAGCAGGGGACAGGGGAACACCGGGGAGCTGTTTTTT. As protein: CASRGQGNTGELFF.

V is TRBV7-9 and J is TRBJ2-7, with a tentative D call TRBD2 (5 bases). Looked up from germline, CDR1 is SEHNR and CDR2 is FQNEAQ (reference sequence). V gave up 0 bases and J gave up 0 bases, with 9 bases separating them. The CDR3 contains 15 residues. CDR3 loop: CASSLAGVASYEQYF. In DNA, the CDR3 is TGTGCCAGCAGCTTAGCCGGGGTCGCCTCCTACGAGCAGTACTTC. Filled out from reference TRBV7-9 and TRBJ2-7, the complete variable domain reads DTGVSQNPRHKITKRGQNVTFRCDPISEHNRLYWYRQTLGQGPEFLTYFQNEAQLEKSRLLSDRFSAERPKGSFSTLEIQRTEQGDSAMYLCASSLAGVASYEQYFGPGTRLTVT.

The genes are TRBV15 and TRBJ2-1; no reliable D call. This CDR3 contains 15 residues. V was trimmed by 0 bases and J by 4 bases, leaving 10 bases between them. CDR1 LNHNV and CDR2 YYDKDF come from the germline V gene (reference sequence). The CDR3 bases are TGTGCCACCAGCAGAGATGGAGACACTTACAATGAGCAGTTCTTC. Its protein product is CATSRDGDTYNEQFF.

The CDR3 DNA is TGTGCCTGGAGTGTAGGGAGTGGGACAGTGTTAGAGACCCAGTACTTC. This translates into CAWSVGSGTVLETQYF. The chain has TRBV30 and TRBJ2-5; TRBD1 matches 7 bases. Germline CDR1 is GTSNPN and CDR2 is SVGIG (reference sequence). The CDR3 is 16 amino acids. Unmatched junction bases numbered 11, after V lost 0 bases and J lost 4 bases.

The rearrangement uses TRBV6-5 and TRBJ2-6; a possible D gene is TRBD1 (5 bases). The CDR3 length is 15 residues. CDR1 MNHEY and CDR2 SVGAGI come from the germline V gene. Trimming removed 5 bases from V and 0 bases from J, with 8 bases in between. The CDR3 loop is CASSPRDSGANVLTF. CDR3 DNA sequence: TGTGCCAGCAGTCCCAGGGACTCTGGGGCCAACGTCCTGACTTTC.